The clone carrying this T cell receptor beta chain has ten or more counts. Its antigen is as yet unknown. This sample was included in a study of blood T cells in healthy people across ages. Sample-barcoded 5' priming and a J-beta primer mix drove a second PCR of roughly 6 to 12 cycles. Each of the cDNA molecules was tagged by a template-switch adaptor with 12 random nucleotides. TCRdb processed the 5' RACE reads anew with MiXCR; each CDR3 protein has one entry. This table has 550,000 to 600,000 distinct CDR3 sequences, 27% appearing once. Points from the study as a whole: In older individuals, TCR beta diversity per million T cells was lower, falling roughly linearly with age.

This CDR3 is built from 13 residues. V lost 5 bases to trimming and J lost 9 bases; unmatched junction nucleotides: 5. From germline, CDR1 is SNHLY and CDR2 FYNNEI. The chain recombines TRBV2 with TRBJ2-1, with 9 nucleotides matching TRBD1. Sequenced sample: blood. The receptor was derived from a woman in her seventies in good health. The CDR3 sequence: CASSSGQGSEQFF. The CDR3 coding sequence is TGTGCCAGCAGTTCGGGACAGGGAAGTGAGCAGTTCTTC.